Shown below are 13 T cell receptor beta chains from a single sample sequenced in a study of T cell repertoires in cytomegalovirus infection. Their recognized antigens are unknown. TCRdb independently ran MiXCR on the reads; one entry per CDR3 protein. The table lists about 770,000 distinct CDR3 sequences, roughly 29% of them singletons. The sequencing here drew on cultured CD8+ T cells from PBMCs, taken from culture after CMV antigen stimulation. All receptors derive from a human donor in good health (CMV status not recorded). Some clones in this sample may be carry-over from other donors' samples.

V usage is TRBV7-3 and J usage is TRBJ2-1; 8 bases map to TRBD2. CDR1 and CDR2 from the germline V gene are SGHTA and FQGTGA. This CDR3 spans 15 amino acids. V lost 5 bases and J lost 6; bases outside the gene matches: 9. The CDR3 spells CASSHPGGPTNEQFF. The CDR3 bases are TGTGCCAGCAGCCATCCGGGGGGGCCTACCAATGAGCAGTTCTTC.

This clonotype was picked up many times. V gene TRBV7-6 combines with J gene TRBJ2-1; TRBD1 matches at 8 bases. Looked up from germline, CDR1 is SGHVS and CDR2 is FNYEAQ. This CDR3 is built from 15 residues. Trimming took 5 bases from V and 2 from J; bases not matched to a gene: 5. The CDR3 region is CASSLRQGTYNEQFF. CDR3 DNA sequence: TGTGCCAGCAGCCTCCGACAGGGGACCTACAATGAGCAGTTCTTC.

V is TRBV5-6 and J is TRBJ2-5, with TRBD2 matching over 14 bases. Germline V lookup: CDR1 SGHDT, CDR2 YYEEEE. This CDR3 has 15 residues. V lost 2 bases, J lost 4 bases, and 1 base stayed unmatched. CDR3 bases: TGTGCCAGCAGCTTTGGGACTAGCGGGGGAGAGACCCAGTACTTC. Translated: CASSFGTSGGETQYF.

CDR3 loop: CASSGAGGSSYNEQFF. DNA for the CDR3: TGTGCCAGCAGCGGAGCGGGGGGAAGCTCCTACAATGAGCAGTTCTTC. The chain joins TRBV9 to TRBJ2-1; 9 bases match TRBD2. The V gene's germline CDR1 is SGDLS and CDR2 YYNGEE. The CDR3 has 16 amino acids. V dropped 3 bases and J dropped 0; count of bases not matched to a gene: 4. Full variable domain (missing parts from reference TRBV9 and TRBJ2-1): DSGVTQTPKHLITATGQRVTLRCSPRSGDLSVYWYQQSLDQGLQFLIQYYNGEERAKGNILERFSAQQFPDLHSELNLSSLELGDSALYFCASSGAGGSSYNEQFFGPGTRLTVL.

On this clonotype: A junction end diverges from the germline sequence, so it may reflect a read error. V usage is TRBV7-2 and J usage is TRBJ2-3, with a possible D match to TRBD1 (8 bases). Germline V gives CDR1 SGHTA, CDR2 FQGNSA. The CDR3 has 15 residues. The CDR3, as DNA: TGTGCCAGCAGCTTCACAGGGGGGGGGGCAGATATGCAGTATTTT. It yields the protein CASSFTGGGADMQYF.

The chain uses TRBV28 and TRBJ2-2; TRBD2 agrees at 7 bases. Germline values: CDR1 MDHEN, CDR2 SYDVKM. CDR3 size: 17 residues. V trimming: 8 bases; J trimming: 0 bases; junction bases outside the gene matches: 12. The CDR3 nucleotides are TGTGCCAGCGAGATTGCGGGGGAGAACCCGAACACCGGGGAGCTGTTTTTT. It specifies CASEIAGENPNTGELFF.

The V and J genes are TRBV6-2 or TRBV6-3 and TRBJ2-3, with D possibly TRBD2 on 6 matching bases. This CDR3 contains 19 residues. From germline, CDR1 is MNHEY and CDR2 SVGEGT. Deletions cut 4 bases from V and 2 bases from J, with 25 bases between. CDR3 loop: CASSSPPGGRGEITDTQYF. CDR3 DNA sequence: TGTGCCAGCAGTTCCCCCCCCGGTGGGCGGGGTGAGATCACAGATACGCAGTATTTT.

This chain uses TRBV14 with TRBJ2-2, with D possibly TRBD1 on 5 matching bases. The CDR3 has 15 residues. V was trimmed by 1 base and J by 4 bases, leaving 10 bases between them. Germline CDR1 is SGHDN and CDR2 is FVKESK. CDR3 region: CASSQVPTVTGELFF. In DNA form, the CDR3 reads TGTGCCAGCAGCCAAGTCCCGACAGTCACCGGGGAGCTGTTTTTT.

DNA of the CDR3: TGTGCCAGCAGTTACAACAGAAAGAATTCACCCCTCCACTTT. The encoded protein is CASSYNRKNSPLHF. The V and J genes are TRBV6-5 and TRBJ1-6; no definite D call. Trimming removed 2 bases at V and 7 bases at J, with 9 bases between. Per the germline V gene, CDR1 is MNHEY and CDR2 is SVGAGI. The CDR3 contains 14 residues.

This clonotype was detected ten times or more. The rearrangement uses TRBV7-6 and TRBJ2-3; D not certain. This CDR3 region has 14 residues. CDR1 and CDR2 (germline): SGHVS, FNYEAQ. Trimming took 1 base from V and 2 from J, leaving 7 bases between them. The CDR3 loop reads CASSLGAVTDTQYF. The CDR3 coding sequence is TGTGCCAGCAGCTTAGGAGCTGTCACAGATACGCAGTATTTT.

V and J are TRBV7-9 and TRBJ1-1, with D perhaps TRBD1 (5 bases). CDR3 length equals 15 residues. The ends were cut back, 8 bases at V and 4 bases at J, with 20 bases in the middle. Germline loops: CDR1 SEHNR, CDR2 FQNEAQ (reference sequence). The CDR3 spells CASPVGEGALTEAFF. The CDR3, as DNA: TGTGCCAGCCCCGTAGGTGAAGGGGCGCTCACTGAAGCTTTCTTT. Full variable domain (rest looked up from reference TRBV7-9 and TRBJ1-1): DTGVSQNPRHKITKRGQNVTFRCDPISEHNRLYWYRQTLGQGPEFLTYFQNEAQLEKSRLLSDRFSAERPKGSFSTLEIQRTEQGDSAMYLCASPVGEGALTEAFFGQGTRLTVV.

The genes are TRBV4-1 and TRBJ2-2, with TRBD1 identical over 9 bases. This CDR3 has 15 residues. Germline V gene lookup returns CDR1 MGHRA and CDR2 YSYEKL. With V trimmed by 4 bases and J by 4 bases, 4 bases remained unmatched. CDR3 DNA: TGCGCCAGCAGCCGCGGGACAGGGACCACCGGGGAGCTGTTTTTT. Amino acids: CASSRGTGTTGELFF.

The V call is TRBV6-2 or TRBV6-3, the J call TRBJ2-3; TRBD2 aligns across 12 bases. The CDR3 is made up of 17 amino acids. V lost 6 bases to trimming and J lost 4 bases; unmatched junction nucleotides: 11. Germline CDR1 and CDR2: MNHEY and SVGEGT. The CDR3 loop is CASSSFPTSGGPDTQYF. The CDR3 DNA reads TGTGCCAGCAGCTCTTTCCCGACTAGCGGGGGACCAGATACGCAGTATTTT.